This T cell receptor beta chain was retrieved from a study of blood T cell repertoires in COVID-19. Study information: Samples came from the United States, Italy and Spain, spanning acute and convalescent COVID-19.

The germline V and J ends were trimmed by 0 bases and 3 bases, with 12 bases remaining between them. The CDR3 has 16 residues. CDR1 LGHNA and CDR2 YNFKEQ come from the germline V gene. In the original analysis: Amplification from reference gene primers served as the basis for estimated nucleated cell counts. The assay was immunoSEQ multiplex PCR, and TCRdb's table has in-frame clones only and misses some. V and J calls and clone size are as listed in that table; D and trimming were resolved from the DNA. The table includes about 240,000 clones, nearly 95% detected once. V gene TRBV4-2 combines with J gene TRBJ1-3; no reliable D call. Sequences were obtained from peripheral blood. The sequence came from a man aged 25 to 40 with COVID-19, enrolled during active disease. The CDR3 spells CASSQDVQAGGNTIYF. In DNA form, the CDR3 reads TGTGCCAGCAGCCAAGACGTTCAAGCAGGTGGAAACACCATATATTTT.